Sequencing of this TCR beta chain was carried out in a study of T cells expressing NK-cell markers. TCRdb re-called the 5' RACE reads and gives one entry per CDR3 protein, without DNA. The ten top clones account for 4% to 4.5%, within a sample of 250,000 or so distinct CDR3 sequences. Germline CDR1 is SQVTM and CDR2 is ANQGSEA. This CDR3 contains 14 residues. The sequence came from a woman aged 18 to 75 in good health. Sequenced: blood T cells: a sorted CD56 or NKG2C T cell subset, CD4+ or CD8+ T cells, or bulk PBMC T cells (not recorded which). V and J are TRBV29-1 and TRBJ2-3. The chain's CDR3 is CSVDTGFSTDTQYF.